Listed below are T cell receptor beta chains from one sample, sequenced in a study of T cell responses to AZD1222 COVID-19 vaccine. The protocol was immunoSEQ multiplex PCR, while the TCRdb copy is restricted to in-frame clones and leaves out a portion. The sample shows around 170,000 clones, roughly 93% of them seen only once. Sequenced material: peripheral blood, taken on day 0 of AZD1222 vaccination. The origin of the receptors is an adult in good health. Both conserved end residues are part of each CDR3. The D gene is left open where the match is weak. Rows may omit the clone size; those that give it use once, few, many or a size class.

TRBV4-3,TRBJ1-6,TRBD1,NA,TGCGCCAGCAGCCTATCCGGGACAGCAAATTCACCCCTCCACTTT,CASSLSGTANSPLHF
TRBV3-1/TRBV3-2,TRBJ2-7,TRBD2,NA,TGTGCCAGCAGCCAGTATTCGGGACTAGCGGGAGTGTCCTACGAGCAGTACTTC,CASSQYSGLAGVSYEQYF
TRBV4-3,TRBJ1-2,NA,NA,TGCGCCAGCAGCCAAGATCGTCAGAGGCCGAGCTATGGCTACACCTTC,CASSQDRQRPSYGYTF
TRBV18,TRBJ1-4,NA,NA,TGTGCCAGCTCACGCCGGGACCCTAGTGAAAAACTGTTTTTT,CASSRRDPSEKLFF
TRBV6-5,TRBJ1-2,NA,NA,TGTGCCAGCAGTTACCCGGGTGAGGCCGGCATTTATGGCTACACCTTC,CASSYPGEAGIYGYTF
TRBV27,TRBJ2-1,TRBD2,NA,TGTGCCAGCAGTCCAGGGACTAGCGGGAACAATGAGCAGTTCTTC,CASSPGTSGNNEQFF
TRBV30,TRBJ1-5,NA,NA,TGTGCCTGGAGACAGGGCGATCAGCCCCAGCATTTT,CAWRQGDQPQHF
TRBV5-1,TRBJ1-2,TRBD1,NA,TGCGCCAGCAGCCCCTGGGTGACAGGGATTGATGGCTACACCTTC,CASSPWVTGIDGYTF
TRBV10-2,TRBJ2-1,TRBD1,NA,TGCGTAAACAGGGGTTCCTACAATGAGCAGTTCTTC,CVNRGSYNEQFF
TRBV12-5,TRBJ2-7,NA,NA,TGTGCTAGTGGTTACTCCTACGAGCAGTACTTC,CASGYSYEQYF
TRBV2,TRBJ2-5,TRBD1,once,TGTGCCAGCAGTGAGAGACAGGGGGTTCGGGAGACCCAGTACTTC,CASSERQGVRETQYF
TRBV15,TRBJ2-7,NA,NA,TGTGCCACCAGCAGACTGGGGACTGCTCTCGAGCAGTACTTC,CATSRLGTALEQYF
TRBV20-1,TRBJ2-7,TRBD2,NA,TGCACACCTAAGCGGGAATACGAGCAGTACTTC,CTPKREYEQYF
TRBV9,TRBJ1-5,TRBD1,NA,TGTGCCAGCAGCATGGGACAGGATATTTTTAGCAATCAGCCCCAGCATTTT,CASSMGQDIFSNQPQHF
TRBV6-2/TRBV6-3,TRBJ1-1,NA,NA,TGTGCCAGCAGTAGACCCAAAGGGGTCACTGAAGCTTTCTTT,CASSRPKGVTEAFF
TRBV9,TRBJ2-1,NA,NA,TGTGCCAGCAGCGTAGCCGGAGGGAGGAGGGAGCAGTTCTTC,CASSVAGGRREQFF
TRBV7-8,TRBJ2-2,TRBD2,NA,TGTGCCAGCAGAATCGGGGGGGCGGACACCGGGGAGCTGTTTTTT,CASRIGGADTGELFF
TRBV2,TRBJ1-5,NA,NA,TGTGCCAGCAGGGGGCCGGGTGGGGTAGGTCAGCCCCAGCATTTT,CASRGPGGVGQPQHF
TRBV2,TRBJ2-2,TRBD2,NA,TGTGCCAGCAGTGATGAACTAGCGGGAGTGAACACCGGGGAGCTGTTTTTT,CASSDELAGVNTGELFF
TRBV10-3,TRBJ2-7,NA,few,TGTGCCATCAGTGGGGTAGGAGGGGACGAGCAGTACTTC,CAISGVGGDEQYF
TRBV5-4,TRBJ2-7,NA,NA,TGTGCCAGCAGCCAATCCGGGTCCCGCTCCTACGAGCAGTACTTC,CASSQSGSRSYEQYF
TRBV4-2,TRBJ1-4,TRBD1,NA,TGTGCCAGCAGCCAAGACTCATCGGGACAGCGAGAAAATGAAAAACTGTTTTTT,CASSQDSSGQRENEKLFF
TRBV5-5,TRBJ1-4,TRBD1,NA,TGTGCCAGCAGCTCGACAGGGGTTAATGAAAAACTGTTTTTT,CASSSTGVNEKLFF
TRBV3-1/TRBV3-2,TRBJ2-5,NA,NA,TGTGCCAGCAGCCAAGGGAGCGGGTGGGAGACCCAGTACTTC,CASSQGSGWETQYF
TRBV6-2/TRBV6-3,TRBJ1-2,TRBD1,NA,TGTGCCAGCAGTTCCATTTTCCGGGACAGGGGAAACTATGGCTACACCTTC,CASSSIFRDRGNYGYTF
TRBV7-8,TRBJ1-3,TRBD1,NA,TGTGCCAGCAGCTTAGGGGGACAGGTCTCTGGAAACACCATATATTTT,CASSLGGQVSGNTIYF
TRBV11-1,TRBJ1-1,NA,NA,TGTGCCAGCAGCTTAGGGCTTAACACTGAAGCTTTCTTT,CASSLGLNTEAFF
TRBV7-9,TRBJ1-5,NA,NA,TGTGCCAGCAGTTCCGGGGACAGCAATCAGCCCCAGCATTTT,CASSSGDSNQPQHF
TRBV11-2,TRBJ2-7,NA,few,TGTGCCAGCAGCCTCGTCCAGGGCCCCTACGAGCAGTACTTC,CASSLVQGPYEQYF
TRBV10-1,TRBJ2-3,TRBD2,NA,TGCGCCAGCAGTGAGACCGGACTAGCGGGAGAGGTTACAGATACGCAGTATTTT,CASSETGLAGEVTDTQYF
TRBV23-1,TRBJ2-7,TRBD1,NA,TGCGCCAGCAGTCCCTCGCGAGCGGCCGGGACAGGGTGGGGAAGCTCCTACGAGCAGTACTTC,CASSPSRAAGTGWGSSYEQYF
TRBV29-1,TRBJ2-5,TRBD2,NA,TGCAGCCACTCAAGCGGGAGGGCCGGGACCCAGTACTTC,CSHSSGRAGTQYF
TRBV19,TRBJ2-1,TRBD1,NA,TGTGCCAGCGGACAGGGGGTATTCAATGAGCAGTTCTTC,CASGQGVFNEQFF
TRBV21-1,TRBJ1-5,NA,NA,TGTGCCAGCACCTCCGGGAAGGTCACGGGGAATCAGCCCCAGCATTTT,CASTSGKVTGNQPQHF
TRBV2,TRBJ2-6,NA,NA,TGTGCCAGCAGTGTACGACACCCTTCCTCTGGGGCCAACGTCCTGACTTTC,CASSVRHPSSGANVLTF
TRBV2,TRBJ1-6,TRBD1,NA,TGTGCCAGCACCCAAATAGGGGGACAGGGCGCTTTTTTCTACCCCCTCCACTTT,CASTQIGGQGAFFYPLHF
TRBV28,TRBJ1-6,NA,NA,TGTGCCAGCAGTTTATTATCGGGGATGAATTCACCCCTCCACTTT,CASSLLSGMNSPLHF
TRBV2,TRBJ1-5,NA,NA,TGTGCCAGCAGTGAACCCAATCAGCCCCAGCATTTT,CASSEPNQPQHF
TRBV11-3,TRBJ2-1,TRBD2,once,TGTGCCAGCAGCTTAGATAGTACTAGCGGCCGGGAGCAGTTCTTC,CASSLDSTSGREQFF